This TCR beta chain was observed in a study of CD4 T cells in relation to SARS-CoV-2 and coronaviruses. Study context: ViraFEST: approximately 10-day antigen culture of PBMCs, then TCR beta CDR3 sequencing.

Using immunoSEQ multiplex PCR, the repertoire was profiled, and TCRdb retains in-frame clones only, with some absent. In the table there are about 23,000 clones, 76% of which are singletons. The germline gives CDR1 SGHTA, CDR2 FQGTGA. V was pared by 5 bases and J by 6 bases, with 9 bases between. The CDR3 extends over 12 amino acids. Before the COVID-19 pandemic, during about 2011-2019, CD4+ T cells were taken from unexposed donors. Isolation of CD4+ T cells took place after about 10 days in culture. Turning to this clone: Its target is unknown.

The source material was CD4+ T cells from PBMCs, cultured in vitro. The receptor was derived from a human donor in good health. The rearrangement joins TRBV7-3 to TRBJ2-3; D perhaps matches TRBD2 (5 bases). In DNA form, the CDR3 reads TGTGCCAGCAGCCCGGACTCGGATACGCAGTATTTT. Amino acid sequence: CASSPDSDTQYF.